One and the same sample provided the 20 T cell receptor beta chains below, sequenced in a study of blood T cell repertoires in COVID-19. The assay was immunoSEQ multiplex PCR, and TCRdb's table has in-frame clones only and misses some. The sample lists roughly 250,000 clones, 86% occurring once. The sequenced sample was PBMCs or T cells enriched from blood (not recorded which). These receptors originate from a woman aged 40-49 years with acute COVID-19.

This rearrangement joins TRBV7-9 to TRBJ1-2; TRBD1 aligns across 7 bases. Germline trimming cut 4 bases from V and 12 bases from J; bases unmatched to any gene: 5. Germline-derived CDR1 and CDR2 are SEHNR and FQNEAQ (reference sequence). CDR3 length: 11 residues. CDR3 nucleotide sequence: TGTGCCAGCAGCTCGACAGGGTTCGACACCTTC. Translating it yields CASSSTGFDTF.

DNA of the CDR3: TGCGCCAGCAGAGCGGGGTTAGGTAGGTACGAGCAGTACTTC. As protein: CASRAGLGRYEQYF. V is TRBV5-1 and J is TRBJ2-7, with 7 positions matching TRBD2. Germline V CDR1 and CDR2: SGHRS, YFSETQ. With V trimmed by 5 bases and J by 4 bases, 9 bases remained unmatched. This CDR3 region has 14 residues.

The CDR3 bases are TGTGCCAGCTCACGCCAAGCGGACCCGGGGTACAATGAGCAGTTCTTC. Its translation: CASSRQADPGYNEQFF. The gene calls are TRBV18 and TRBJ2-1, with a tentative D call TRBD2 (5 bases). CDR1 is KGHSH and CDR2 is LQKENI in the germline V gene. The CDR3 extends over 16 amino acids. V was pared by 4 bases and J by 4 bases, with 17 bases between.

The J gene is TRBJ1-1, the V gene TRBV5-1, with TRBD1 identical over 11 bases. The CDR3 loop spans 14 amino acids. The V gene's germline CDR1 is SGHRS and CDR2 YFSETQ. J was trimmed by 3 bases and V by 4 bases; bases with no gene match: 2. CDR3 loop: CASSRDRGDTEAFF. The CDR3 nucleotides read TGCGCCAGCAGCAGGGACAGGGGGGACACTGAAGCTTTCTTT. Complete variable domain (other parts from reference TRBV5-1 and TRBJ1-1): KAGVTQTPRYLIKTRGQQVTLSCSPISGHRSVSWYQQTPGQGLQFLFEYFSETQRNKGNFPGRFSGRQFSNSRSEMNVSTLELGDSALYLCASSRDRGDTEAFFGQGTRLTVV.

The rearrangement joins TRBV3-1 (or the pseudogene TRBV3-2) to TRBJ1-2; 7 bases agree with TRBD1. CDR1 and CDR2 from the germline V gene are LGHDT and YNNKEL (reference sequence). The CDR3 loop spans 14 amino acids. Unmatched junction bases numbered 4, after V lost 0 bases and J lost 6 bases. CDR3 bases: TGTGCCAGCAGCCAAGATTTCCAGGGGGATGGCTACACCTTC. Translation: CASSQDFQGDGYTF.

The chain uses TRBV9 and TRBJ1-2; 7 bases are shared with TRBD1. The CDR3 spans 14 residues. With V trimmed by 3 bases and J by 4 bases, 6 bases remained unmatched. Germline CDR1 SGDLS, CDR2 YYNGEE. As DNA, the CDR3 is TGTGCCAGCAGCGCCCCAGGGGGGCCCTATGGCTACACCTTC. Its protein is CASSAPGGPYGYTF.

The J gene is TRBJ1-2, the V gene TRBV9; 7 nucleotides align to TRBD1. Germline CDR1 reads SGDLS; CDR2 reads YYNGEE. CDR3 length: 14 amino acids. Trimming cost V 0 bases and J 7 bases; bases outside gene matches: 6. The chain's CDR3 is CASSVDDRVVGYTF. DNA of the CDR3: TGTGCCAGCAGCGTAGACGACAGGGTTGTTGGCTACACCTTC.

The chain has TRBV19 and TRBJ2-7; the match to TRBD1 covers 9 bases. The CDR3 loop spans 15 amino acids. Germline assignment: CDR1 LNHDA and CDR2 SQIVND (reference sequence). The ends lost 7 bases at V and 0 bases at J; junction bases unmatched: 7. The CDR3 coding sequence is TGTGCCAGTAATGCGCCGGGACAGGGCTCCTACGAGCAGTACTTC. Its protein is CASNAPGQGSYEQYF.

CDR3 residues: CASSEFGTGVAGELFF. The CDR3 DNA reads as TGTGCCAGCAGTGAATTCGGGACAGGGGTTGCCGGGGAGCTGTTTTTT. V usage is TRBV25-1 and J usage is TRBJ2-2, with 10 bases identical to TRBD1. V dropped 1 base and J dropped 6; count of bases not matched to a gene: 5. Germline lookup yields CDR1 MGHDK and CDR2 SYGVNS. This CDR3 comprises 16 residues. Full variable domain (outside the CDR3, taken from reference TRBV25-1 and TRBJ2-2): EADIYQTPRYLVIGTGKKITLECSQTMGHDKMYWYQQDPGMELHLIHYSYGVNSTEKGDLSSESTVSRIRTEHFPLTLESARPSHTSQYLCASSEFGTGVAGELFFGEGSRLTVL.

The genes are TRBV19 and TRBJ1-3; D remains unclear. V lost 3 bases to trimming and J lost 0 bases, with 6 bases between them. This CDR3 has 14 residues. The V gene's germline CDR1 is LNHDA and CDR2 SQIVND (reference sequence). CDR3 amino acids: CASSISFSGNTIYF. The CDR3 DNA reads TGTGCCAGTAGTATCTCGTTCTCTGGAAACACCATATATTTT.

The CDR3 here is CASSLVTWTSGYEQYF. CDR3 in DNA: TGTGCCAGCAGCTTAGTTACTTGGACTAGCGGATACGAGCAGTACTTC. The chain employs TRBV7-8 and TRBJ2-7; TRBD2 matches at 10 bases. Per germline, CDR1 SGHVS and CDR2 FQNEAQ. V was clipped by 1 base and J by 4 bases; unmatched bases: 7. This CDR3 comprises 16 residues.

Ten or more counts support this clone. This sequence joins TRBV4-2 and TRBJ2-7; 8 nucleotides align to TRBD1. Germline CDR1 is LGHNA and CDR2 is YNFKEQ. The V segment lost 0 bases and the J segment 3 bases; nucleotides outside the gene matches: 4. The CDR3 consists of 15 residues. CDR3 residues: CASSQDLGQDYEQYF. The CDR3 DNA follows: TGTGCCAGCAGCCAAGATCTGGGACAGGACTACGAGCAGTACTTC.

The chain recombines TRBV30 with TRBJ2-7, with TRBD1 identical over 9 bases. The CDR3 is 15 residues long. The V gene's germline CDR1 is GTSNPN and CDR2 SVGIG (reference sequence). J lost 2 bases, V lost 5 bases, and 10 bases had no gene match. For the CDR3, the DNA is TGTGCCTGGGAACCGGGACAGGGAACCGCCTACGAGCAGTACTTC. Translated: CAWEPGQGTAYEQYF. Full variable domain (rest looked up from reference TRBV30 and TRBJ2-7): SQTIHQWPATLVQPVGSPLSLECTVEGTSNPNLYWYRQAAGRGLQLLFYSVGIGQISSEVPQNLSASRPQDRQFILSSKKLLLSDSGFYLCAWEPGQGTAYEQYFGPGTRLTVT.

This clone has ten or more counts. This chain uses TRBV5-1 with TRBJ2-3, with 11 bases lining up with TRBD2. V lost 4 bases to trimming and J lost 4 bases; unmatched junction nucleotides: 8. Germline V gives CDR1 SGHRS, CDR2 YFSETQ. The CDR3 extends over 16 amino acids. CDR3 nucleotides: TGCGCCAGCAGCGGGCTCCTAGCGGGAGGCCCAGATACGCAGTATTTT. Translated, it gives CASSGLLAGGPDTQYF.

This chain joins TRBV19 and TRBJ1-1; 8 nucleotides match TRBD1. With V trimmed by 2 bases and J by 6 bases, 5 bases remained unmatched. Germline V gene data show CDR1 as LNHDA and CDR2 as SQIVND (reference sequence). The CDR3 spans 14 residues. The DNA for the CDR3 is TGTGCCAGTAGTATACATACACAGGGGGCTGAAGCTTTCTTT. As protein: CASSIHTQGAEAFF.

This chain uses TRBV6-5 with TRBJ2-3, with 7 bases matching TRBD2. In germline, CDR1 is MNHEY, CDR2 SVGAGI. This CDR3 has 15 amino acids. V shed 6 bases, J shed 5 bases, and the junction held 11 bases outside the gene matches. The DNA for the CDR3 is TGTGCCAGCAGCAACAAAGCGGGATTTGGAGATACGCAGTATTTT. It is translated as CASSNKAGFGDTQYF.

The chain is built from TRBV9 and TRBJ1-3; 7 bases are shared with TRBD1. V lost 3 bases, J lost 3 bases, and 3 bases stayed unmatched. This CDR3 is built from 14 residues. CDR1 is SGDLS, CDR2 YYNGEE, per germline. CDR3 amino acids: CASSGDSGGNTIYF. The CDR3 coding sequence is TGTGCCAGCAGCGGGGACAGTGGTGGAAACACCATATATTTT.

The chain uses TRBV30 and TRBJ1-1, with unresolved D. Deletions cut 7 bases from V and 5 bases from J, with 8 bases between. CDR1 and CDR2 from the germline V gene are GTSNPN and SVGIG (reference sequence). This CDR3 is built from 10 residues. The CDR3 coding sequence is TGTGCCTTAGCTAGTACTGAAGCTTTCTTT. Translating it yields CALASTEAFF.

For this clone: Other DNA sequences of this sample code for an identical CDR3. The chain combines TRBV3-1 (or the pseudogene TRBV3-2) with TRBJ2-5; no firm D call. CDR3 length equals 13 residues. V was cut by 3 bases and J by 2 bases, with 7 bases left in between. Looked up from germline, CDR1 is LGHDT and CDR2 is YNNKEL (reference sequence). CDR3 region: CASSQSLQETQYF. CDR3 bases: TGTGCCAGCAGCCAGAGTCTTCAAGAGACCCAGTACTTC.

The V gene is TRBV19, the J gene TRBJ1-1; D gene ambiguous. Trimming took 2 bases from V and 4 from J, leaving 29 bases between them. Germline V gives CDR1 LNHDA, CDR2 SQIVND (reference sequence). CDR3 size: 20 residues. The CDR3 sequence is CASSIRDKSRRARVATEAFF. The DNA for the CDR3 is TGTGCCAGTAGTATAAGAGACAAGTCCCGCCGTGCCCGAGTGGCCACTGAAGCTTTCTTT.